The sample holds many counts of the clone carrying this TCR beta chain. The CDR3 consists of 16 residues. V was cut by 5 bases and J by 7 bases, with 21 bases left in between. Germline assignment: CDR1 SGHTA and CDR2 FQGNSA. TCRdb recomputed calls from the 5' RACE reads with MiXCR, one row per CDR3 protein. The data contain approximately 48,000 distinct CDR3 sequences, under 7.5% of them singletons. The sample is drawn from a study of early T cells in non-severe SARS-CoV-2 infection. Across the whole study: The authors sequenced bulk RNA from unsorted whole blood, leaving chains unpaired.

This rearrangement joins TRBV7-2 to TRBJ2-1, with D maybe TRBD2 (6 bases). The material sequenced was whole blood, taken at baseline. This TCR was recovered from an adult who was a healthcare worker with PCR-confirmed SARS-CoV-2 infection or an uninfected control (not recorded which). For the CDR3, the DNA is TGTGCCAGCAGCCCCGGTTCGCTAGTTCGGGGGAATGAGCAGTTCTTC. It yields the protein CASSPGSLVRGNEQFF.